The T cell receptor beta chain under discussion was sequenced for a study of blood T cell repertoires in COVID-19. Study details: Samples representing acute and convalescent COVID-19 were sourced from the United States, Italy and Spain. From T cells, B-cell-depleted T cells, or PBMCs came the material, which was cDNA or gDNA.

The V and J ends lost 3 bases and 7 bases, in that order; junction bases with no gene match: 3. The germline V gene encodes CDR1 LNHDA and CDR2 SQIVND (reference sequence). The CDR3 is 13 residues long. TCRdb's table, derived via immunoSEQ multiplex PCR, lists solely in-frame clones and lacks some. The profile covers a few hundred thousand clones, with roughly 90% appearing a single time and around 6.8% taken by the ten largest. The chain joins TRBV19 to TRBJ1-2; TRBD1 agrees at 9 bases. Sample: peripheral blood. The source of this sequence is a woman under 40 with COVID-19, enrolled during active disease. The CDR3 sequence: CASSMGQGGGYTF. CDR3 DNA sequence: TGTGCCAGTAGTATGGGACAGGGTGGTGGCTACACCTTC.